The sequence of this T cell receptor beta chain was determined in a study of identifying expanded T cells in peripheral blood. Using immunoSEQ multiplex PCR, the repertoire was profiled, and TCRdb retains in-frame clones only, with some absent. The sample yields tens of thousands of clones, approximately 89% seen once. The source is a person aged 18 to 70 in good health. Sequenced sample: blood.

The CDR3 nucleotides read TGTGCCAGCAGCTTAGAGGCGGGACGGGCTGAAGCTTTCTTT. Protein: CASSLEAGRAEAFF. The chain joins TRBV7-9 to TRBJ1-1; a weak D match, TRBD1 (5 bases). The CDR3 spans 14 residues. From germline, CDR1 is SEHNR and CDR2 FQNEAQ (reference sequence). Deletions cut 1 base from V and 6 bases from J, with 12 bases between.